Listed below are T cell receptor beta chains from one sample, sequenced in a study of blood T cells in healthy people across ages. TCRdb re-called the 5' RACE reads with MiXCR, one entry per CDR3 protein. The sample carries more than 650,000 distinct CDR3 sequences, 20% to 30% recorded once. Another study also made use of these data, one on T cells of mothers and their children.

Specimen: blood. All receptors come from a boy younger than 18 in good health. Each CDR3 is given with its conserved first and last residue. Fields, in order: J gene, V gene, clone size, D gene, CDR3 DNA, CDR3 protein. A D gene is named only where the DNA matches it firmly. Rows may omit the clone size; those that give it use once, few, many or a size class.

>TRBJ2-1|TRBV11-2|few|NA
TGTGCCAGCAGCTCTAGCCCCCTGGAGAGGGGGAATGAGCAGTTCTTC
CASSSSPLERGNEQFF
>TRBJ2-1|TRBV3-1|NA|TRBD2
TGTGCCAGCAGCCGGACTAGCGATAATGAGCAGTTCTTC
CASSRTSDNEQFF
>TRBJ2-5|TRBV12-3/TRBV12-4|NA|TRBD2
TGTGCCAGCAGTCCCACTAGCGGGGGGGCTATCGAACAAGAGACCCAGTACTTC
CASSPTSGGAIEQETQYF
>TRBJ1-1|TRBV10-2|NA|TRBD1
TGCGCCAGCAGTGACCCTGGACAGGGGAACGCTGAAGCTTTCTTT
CASSDPGQGNAEAFF
>TRBJ2-5|TRBV7-3|few|NA
TGTGCCAGCAGCTTTCTGGGGACAAAAGAGACCCAGTACTTC
CASSFLGTKETQYF
>TRBJ2-5|TRBV2|few|NA
TGTGCCAGCAGTGAACAAAGCTGGTACCAAGAGACCCAGTACTTC
CASSEQSWYQETQYF
>TRBJ2-7|TRBV12-3/TRBV12-4|NA|NA
TGTGCCAGCAGTTCTGGGCAGGTCGACGAGCAGTACTTC
CASSSGQVDEQYF
>TRBJ2-1|TRBV7-7|NA|NA
TGTGCTAGCAGCTTAGACTCTAGCTCCTACAATGAGCAGTTCTTC
CASSLDSSSYNEQFF
>TRBJ2-6|TRBV20-1|NA|NA
TGCAGTGCTAGAACGGGGGCTGGGGCCAACGTCCTGACTTTC
CSARTGAGANVLTF
>TRBJ2-2|TRBV5-1|few|NA
TGCGCCAGCAGCTGGAGTGGGCAGACCCACACCGGGGAGCTGTTTTTT
CASSWSGQTHTGELFF
>TRBJ2-1|TRBV10-3|few|NA
TGTGCCATCACCCCGGATGCGCTGGACAATGAGCAGTTCTTC
CAITPDALDNEQFF
>TRBJ2-5|TRBV30|few|NA
TGTGCCTGGACGGGGCCCCAAGAGACCCAGTACTTC
CAWTGPQETQYF
>TRBJ2-7|TRBV18|NA|NA
TGTGCCAGCCCCCGGACGGTCCCCTCCTACGAGCAGTACTTC
CASPRTVPSYEQYF
>TRBJ1-2|TRBV27|NA|TRBD1
TGTGCCAGCAGCCCTCCTCAATACCGGGACAGTTTCAATGGCTACACCTTC
CASSPPQYRDSFNGYTF
>TRBJ1-2|TRBV11-2|few|NA
TGTGCCAGCAGCTTGATCCCCGACGGCGCTAACTATGGCTACACCTTC
CASSLIPDGANYGYTF
>TRBJ2-3|TRBV20-1|NA|NA
TGCAGTGCAGCCCCCCGCCGGGGCGCCACTAGCACAGATACGCAGTATTTT
CSAAPRRGATSTDTQYF
>TRBJ2-6|TRBV5-5|many|TRBD1
TGTGCCAGCAGCTTGGAGGGGGCGCATGACTCTGGGGCCAACGTCCTGACTTTC
CASSLEGAHDSGANVLTF
>TRBJ1-3|TRBV4-2|NA|NA
TGTGCCAGCAGCGTAATTCGTACAGGGTACGGAAACACCATATATTTT
CASSVIRTGYGNTIYF
>TRBJ2-2|TRBV12-3/TRBV12-4|NA|NA
TGTGCCAGCAGTTGGAGGTCCGGGGACACTGGGGAGCTGTTTTTT
CASSWRSGDTGELFF
>TRBJ2-1|TRBV6-2/TRBV6-3|NA|NA
TGTGCCAGCAGTTACTGGACAGACTACAATGAGCAGTTCTTC
CASSYWTDYNEQFF
>TRBJ2-1|TRBV2|many|TRBD2
TGTGCCAGCCTTGTGCTAGCGGGGGGGAATGAGCAGTTCTTC
CASLVLAGGNEQFF
>TRBJ2-7|TRBV5-1|NA|TRBD1
TGCGCCAGCAGCCTCAGAGGACAGGGGTTTCACGAGCAGTACTTC
CASSLRGQGFHEQYF
>TRBJ2-6|TRBV9|NA|NA
TGTGCCAGCAGCGCACCCCCGTGGAGCAGGTTCTCTGGGGCCAACGTCCTGACTTTC
CASSAPPWSRFSGANVLTF
>TRBJ2-4|TRBV7-9|NA|NA
TGTGCCAGCAGCAAAGTTAGCGGAGAGGTAGCCAAAAACATTCAGTACTTC
CASSKVSGEVAKNIQYF
>TRBJ1-1|TRBV5-1|NA|NA
TGCGCCAGCAGCTTAACCCTTTCAGGGGCCCTCCGGGAAGCTTTCTTT
CASSLTLSGALREAFF
>TRBJ1-1|TRBV5-1|few|TRBD1
TGCGCCAGCAGCGCACAGGGGTCGGCTGAAGCTTTCTTT
CASSAQGSAEAFF
>TRBJ2-1|TRBV7-2|NA|NA
TGTGCCAGCAGCCCGATGGGGGGCCTCAATGAGCAGTTCTTC
CASSPMGGLNEQFF
>TRBJ2-7|TRBV5-1|few|TRBD1
TGCGCCAGCAGCCCGGACAGGGTGGTTTCCGAGCAGTACTTC
CASSPDRVVSEQYF
>TRBJ1-1|TRBV11-2|NA|NA
TGTGCCAGCAGCTTGGACAGCGTGAACACTGAAGCTTTCTTT
CASSLDSVNTEAFF
>TRBJ1-2|TRBV3-1|few|TRBD1
TGTGCCAGCAGCCTCAGATTGGGACAGGGGTATGGCTACACCTTC
CASSLRLGQGYGYTF
>TRBJ2-7|TRBV30|NA|NA
TGTGCCTGGAAAGGGTCGTTCAGGGACGAGCAGTACTTC
CAWKGSFRDEQYF
>TRBJ2-5|TRBV7-3|few|NA
TGTGCCAGCAGCCCCGGACCGCAGACACAGCAAGAGACCCAGTACTTC
CASSPGPQTQQETQYF
>TRBJ1-1|TRBV12-3/TRBV12-4|few|NA
TGTGCCAGCGTGGATAGGGGGACCACTGAAGCTTTCTTT
CASVDRGTTEAFF
>TRBJ1-2|TRBV2|NA|NA
TGTGCCAGCTCCGAGTACAGGGACTCCCCGGCCTATGGCTACACCTTC
CASSEYRDSPAYGYTF
>TRBJ1-3|TRBV5-5|NA|TRBD1
TGTGCCAGCAGCCCTCAGGGGGCTGGTGGAAACACCATATATTTT
CASSPQGAGGNTIYF